These T cell receptor beta chains were read from a single sample in a study of regulatory T cells in long-lasting Graves disease. TCRdb reanalysed the multiplex PCR reads using MiXCR and keeps one entry per CDR3 protein. The table has approximately 690,000 distinct CDR3 sequences, approximately 29% seen once. The material sequenced was peripheral blood mononuclear cells (PBMCs), taken when the disease was refractory, from a patient treated with antithyroid drugs. These receptors came from a female donor with Graves disease. Each CDR3 is given with its conserved first and last residue. D genes are given only for firm matches. A clone size is listed for some rows: how often the clone was seen (once, few, many), or a class if it is expanded.

D gene,J gene,V gene,clone size,CDR3 protein,CDR3 DNA
NA,TRBJ1-4,TRBV25-1,NA,CASRGGGLEKLFF,TGTGCCAGCAGAGGGGGAGGACTCGAAAAACTGTTTTTT
NA,TRBJ1-1,TRBV28,many,CASSSRAEAFF,TGTGCCAGCAGTTCCAGGGCTGAAGCTTTCTTT
TRBD1,TRBJ2-7,TRBV6-1,NA,CASIVGQGAYEQYF,TGTGCCAGCATTGTAGGACAGGGAGCCTACGAGCAGTACTTC
TRBD2,TRBJ2-5,TRBV12-3/TRBV12-4,many,CASSQTSGKGETQYF,TGTGCCAGCAGTCAGACTAGCGGGAAGGGGGAGACCCAGTACTTC
TRBD2,TRBJ2-6,TRBV19,NA,CASRVGLIAGGPIGANVLTF,TGTGCCAGTAGGGTGGGCCTAATAGCGGGAGGGCCGATTGGGGCCAACGTCCTGACTTTC
NA,TRBJ2-7,TRBV27,few,CASSPQADPLGYEQYF,TGTGCCAGCAGTCCCCAAGCTGATCCGCTCGGCTACGAGCAGTACTTC
TRBD1,TRBJ1-2,TRBV29-1,NA,CSVGGGTGGHGYTF,TGCAGCGTTGGAGGGGGGACAGGGGGCCATGGCTACACCTTC
NA,TRBJ1-2,TRBV6-1,many,CASSDAGDNYGYTF,TGTGCCAGCAGTGATGCAGGTGATAACTATGGCTACACCTTC
NA,TRBJ1-2,TRBV2,few,CASSEAGRSYGYTF,TGTGCCAGCAGTGAAGCTGGACGGAGCTATGGCTACACCTTC
TRBD2,TRBJ2-2,TRBV10-3,NA,CAISGSGRAGTGELFF,TGTGCCATCAGTGGTAGCGGGAGGGCCGGGACCGGGGAGCTGTTTTTT
TRBD1,TRBJ1-2,TRBV6-1,NA,CASSRDRVEGYTF,TGTGCCAGCAGCCGTGACAGGGTAGAGGGCTACACCTTC
TRBD1,TRBJ2-4,TRBV28,NA,CASRDRVLQYF,TGTGCCAGCAGGGACAGGGTTCTCCAGTACTTC
NA,TRBJ1-5,TRBV20-1,few,CSASDWNNQPQHF,TGCAGTGCTTCGGACTGGAACAATCAGCCCCAGCATTTT
NA,TRBJ2-5,TRBV2,many,CASRRDKQETQYF,TGTGCCAGCAGGAGGGACAAACAAGAGACCCAGTACTTC
TRBD2,TRBJ2-5,TRBV20-1,many,CSATGTSGRETQYF,TGCAGTGCAACCGGGACTAGCGGGAGGGAGACCCAGTACTTC
NA,TRBJ1-1,TRBV12-5,NA,CASGLKGGRLNTEAFF,TGTGCTAGTGGTCTTAAGGGGGGTCGCTTGAACACTGAAGCTTTCTTT
NA,TRBJ2-2,TRBV2,many,CASSAEGELFF,TGTGCCAGCAGTGCGGAGGGGGAGCTGTTTTTT
NA,TRBJ2-7,TRBV19,NA,CASSLAEAYEQYF,TGTGCCAGTAGTTTGGCAGAAGCCTACGAGCAGTACTTC
NA,TRBJ2-7,TRBV29-1,NA,CSVEDRKRLGYYEQYF,TGCAGCGTTGAAGATCGGAAACGGTTGGGGTACTACGAGCAGTACTTC
NA,TRBJ2-2,TRBV27,NA,CASVDRVRQGNGPGELFF,TGTGCCAGCGTCGATCGCGTCCGTCAGGGGAATGGCCCCGGGGAGCTGTTTTTT
NA,TRBJ1-2,TRBV10-2,NA,CASKKTENYGYTF,TGCGCCAGCAAAAAGACGGAAAACTATGGCTACACCTTC
NA,TRBJ2-5,TRBV5-4,few,CASSLEDRKETQYF,TGTGCCAGCAGCTTGGAGGACAGAAAAGAGACCCAGTACTTC
NA,TRBJ2-2,TRBV6-1,many,CASRRGQVGGGELFF,TGTGCCAGCAGGCGTGGACAGGTCGGGGGCGGGGAGCTGTTTTTT